The TCR beta chain described here comes from a study of T cell repertoires in ileal Crohn's disease. For the study at large: At postoperative colonoscopy, neoterminal ileum biopsies were taken as M6. Study-wide results and limits: Clonal expansions were more frequent in active smokers than non-smokers at surgery.

To note about this clone: Its matching antigen is unknown.

Per the germline V gene, CDR1 is SGHDN and CDR2 is FVKESK. The ends were cut back, 3 bases at V and 8 bases at J, with 12 bases in the middle. The CDR3 has 13 amino acids. Time point meaning: neoterminal ileum biopsy at postoperative endoscopy, about 6 months after surgery. Data came from immunoSEQ multiplex PCR; TCRdb stores just in-frame clones and leaves some out. This sample carries 15,000 or so clones, over 70% of them seen once, and the ten largest clones take roughly 4%. The sequence came from an adult with Crohn's disease. This chain links TRBV14 with TRBJ2-3, with D perhaps TRBD1 (5 bases). The sequenced material came from ileal tissue. CDR3: CASSQDISSTQYF. The CDR3 coding sequence is TGTGCCAGCAGCCAGGACATCTCGAGTACGCAGTATTTT. Based on the CDR3 plus reference TRBV14 and TRBJ2-3, the full variable domain is EAGVTQFPSHSVIEKGQTVTLRCDPISGHDNLYWYRRVMGKEIKFLLHFVKESKQDESGMPNNRFLAERTGGTYSTLKVQPAELEDSGVYFCASSQDISSTQYFGPGTRLTVL.